The rows below give T cell receptor beta chains drawn from one sample of a study of sequential checkpoint blockade in melanoma. Using immunoSEQ multiplex PCR, the repertoire was profiled, and TCRdb retains in-frame clones only, with some absent. Counted here are 20,000 or so clones, 75% to 85% occurring once; the ten biggest clones make up 38%. Sequences were derived from CD8+ T cells sorted from blood (inferred from file names), sampled from a patient given nivolumab and ipilimumab in sequence. The receptors come from a human donor with melanoma. Both conserved end residues are part of each CDR3. The D gene is left open where the match is weak. The size of a clone is reported for some rows only, either as once, few or many, or as a class for expanded clones.

TRBJ1-4	TRBV7-6	.	.	CASSLRPERNEKLFF	TGTGCCAGCAGCTTAAGACCAGAGCGGAATGAAAAACTGTTTTTT
TRBJ1-1	TRBV28	.	.	CASSPSLYGLLNTEAFF	TGTGCCAGCAGCCCCTCCCTCTACGGACTGTTGAACACTGAAGCTTTCTTT
TRBJ2-7	TRBV28	.	TRBD1	CASTLGQGSEQYF	TGTGCCAGCACTTTGGGACAGGGATCCGAGCAGTACTTC
TRBJ1-2	TRBV30	medium-sized	TRBD1	CAWSQGGDGYTF	TGTGCCTGGAGCCAGGGGGGTGATGGCTACACCTTC
TRBJ1-1	TRBV18	.	.	CASSPKASGAEAFF	TGTGCCAGCTCACCAAAGGCTTCAGGGGCTGAAGCTTTCTTT
TRBJ1-5	TRBV19	.	TRBD1	CASSILGGRNQPQHF	TGTGCCAGTAGTATACTAGGGGGCCGGAATCAGCCCCAGCATTTT
TRBJ1-1	TRBV28	.	.	CASFPLAGGHTEAFF	TGTGCCAGCTTCCCTCTAGCCGGGGGGCACACTGAAGCTTTCTTT
TRBJ2-1	TRBV11-3	.	.	CASSFRYNEQFF	TGTGCCAGCAGCTTCAGATACAATGAGCAGTTCTTC
TRBJ1-1	TRBV6-1	few	TRBD1	CASRGTGWAEAFF	TGTGCCAGCAGGGGGACAGGGTGGGCTGAAGCTTTCTTT
TRBJ2-1	TRBV19	.	TRBD2	CASSVPSASGGPSRQFF	TGTGCCAGTAGTGTACCGTCGGCTAGCGGGGGCCCAAGTCGGCAGTTCTTC
TRBJ2-7	TRBV27	.	TRBD2	CASSPSRAGGHYEQYF	TGTGCCAGCAGTCCTTCTCGTGCGGGGGGGCACTACGAGCAGTACTTC
TRBJ2-1	TRBV19	.	TRBD2	CASSPTSGRWYEQFF	TGTGCCAGTAGTCCGACTAGCGGGAGATGGTATGAGCAGTTCTTC
TRBJ1-1	TRBV19	.	.	CASTKGGVNTEAFF	TGTGCCAGTACCAAAGGGGGGGTGAACACTGAAGCTTTCTTT
TRBJ2-7	TRBV13	.	TRBD1	CASSLGQGAEQYF	TGTGCCAGCAGCTTGGGACAGGGGGCCGAGCAGTACTTC
TRBJ2-7	TRBV6-1	.	TRBD1	CASSERTGTYEQYF	TGTGCCAGCAGTGAACGGACAGGGACCTACGAGCAGTACTTC
TRBJ2-7	TRBV19	.	.	CASSYGLLGEFSYEQYF	TGTGCCAGTAGTTACGGACTATTGGGGGAATTCTCCTACGAGCAGTACTTC
TRBJ1-1	TRBV15	.	.	CATAGGTLPEAFF	TGTGCCACCGCCGGGGGAACGTTACCTGAAGCTTTCTTT
TRBJ2-7	TRBV7-9	.	TRBD2	CASSLSSGTYEQYF	TGTGCCAGCAGCTTGTCGAGCGGGACCTACGAGCAGTACTTC
TRBJ1-5	TRBV5-4	.	.	CASSLDGNQPQHF	TGTGCCAGCAGCTTGGACGGGAATCAGCCCCAGCATTTT
TRBJ2-7	TRBV6-1	.	.	CASSEVPPFYEQYF	TGTGCCAGCAGTGAAGTCCCCCCCTTCTACGAGCAGTACTTC
TRBJ2-1	TRBV19	.	TRBD2	CASSSWLAVNNEQFF	TGTGCCAGTAGTTCGTGGCTAGCGGTGAACAATGAGCAGTTCTTC
TRBJ1-1	TRBV28	.	.	CASTLGHFTEAFF	TGTGCCAGCACCCTGGGACACTTCACTGAAGCTTTCTTT
TRBJ2-7	TRBV6-5	.	TRBD1	CASSLQGVYEQYF	TGTGCCAGCAGTCTACAGGGGGTCTACGAGCAGTACTTC
TRBJ2-5	TRBV5-4	.	TRBD2	CASSAMGGGEQETQYF	TGTGCCAGCAGCGCCATGGGCGGGGGGGAACAAGAGACCCAGTACTTC
TRBJ2-6	TRBV7-8	once	.	CASSPLAGANVLTF	TGTGCCAGCAGCCCACTGGCTGGGGCCAACGTCCTGACTTTC